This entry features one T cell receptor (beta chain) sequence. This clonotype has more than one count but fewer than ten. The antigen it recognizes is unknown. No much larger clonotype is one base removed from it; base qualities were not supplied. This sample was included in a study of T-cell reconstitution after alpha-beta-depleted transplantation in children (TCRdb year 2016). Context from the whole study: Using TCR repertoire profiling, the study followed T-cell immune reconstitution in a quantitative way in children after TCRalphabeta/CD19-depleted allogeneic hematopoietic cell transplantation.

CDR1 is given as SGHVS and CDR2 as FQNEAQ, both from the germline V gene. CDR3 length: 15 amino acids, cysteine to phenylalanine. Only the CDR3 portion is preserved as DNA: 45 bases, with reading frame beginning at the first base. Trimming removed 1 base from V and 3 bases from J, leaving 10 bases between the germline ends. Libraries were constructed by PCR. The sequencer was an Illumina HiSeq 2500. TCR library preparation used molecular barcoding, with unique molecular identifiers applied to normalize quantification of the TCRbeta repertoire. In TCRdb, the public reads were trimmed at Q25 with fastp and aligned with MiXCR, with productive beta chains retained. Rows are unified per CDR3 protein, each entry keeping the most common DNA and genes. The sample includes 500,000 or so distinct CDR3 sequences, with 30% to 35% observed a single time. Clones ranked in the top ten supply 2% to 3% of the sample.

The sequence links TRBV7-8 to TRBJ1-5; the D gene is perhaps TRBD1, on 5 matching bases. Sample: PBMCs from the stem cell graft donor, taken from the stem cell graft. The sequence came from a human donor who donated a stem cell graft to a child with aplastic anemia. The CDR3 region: CASSLVGTFNQPQHF. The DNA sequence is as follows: TGTGCCAGCAGCTTAGTTGGGACGTTCAATCAGCCCCAGCATTTT.